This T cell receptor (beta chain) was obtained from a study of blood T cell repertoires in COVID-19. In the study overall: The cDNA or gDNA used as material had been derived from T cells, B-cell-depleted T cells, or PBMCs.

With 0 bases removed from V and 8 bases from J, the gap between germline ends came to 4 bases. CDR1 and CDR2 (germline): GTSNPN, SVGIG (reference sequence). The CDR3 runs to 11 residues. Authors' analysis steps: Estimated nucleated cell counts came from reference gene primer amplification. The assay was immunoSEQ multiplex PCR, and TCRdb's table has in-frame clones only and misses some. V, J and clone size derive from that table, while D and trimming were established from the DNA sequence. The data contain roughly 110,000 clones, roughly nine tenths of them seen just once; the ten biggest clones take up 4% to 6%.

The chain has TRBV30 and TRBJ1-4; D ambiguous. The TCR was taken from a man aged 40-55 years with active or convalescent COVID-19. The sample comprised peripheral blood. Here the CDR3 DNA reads TGTGCCTGGAGTGTAAGCGAAAAACTGTTTTTT. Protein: CAWSVSEKLFF.